This T cell receptor beta chain was captured by sequencing in a study of T cell responses to AZD1222 COVID-19 vaccine. Study-wide results and caveats: A reported finding is that nearly half of spike-specific TCRs target unmutated variant regions.

Points on this clone: Antigen specificity is unknown.

Clones were sequenced by immunoSEQ multiplex PCR, and TCRdb holds only the in-frame ones, with some missing. Of around 100,000 clones listed, roughly 85% were seen once; the top ten hold more than 4%. Pooled samples include second doses given at about 4 or 12 weeks. CDR3 length equals 15 residues. Germline CDR1 and CDR2: LNHNV and YYDKDF (reference sequence). Trimming cost V 1 base and J 7 bases, with 13 bases left between them. The sample was peripheral blood, taken 28 days after the second AZD1222 dose. V gene TRBV15 combines with J gene TRBJ1-4; maybe TRBD1 (6 bases). This TCR came from an adult who received the AZD1222 COVID-19 vaccine. Here the CDR3 DNA reads TGTGCCACCAGCAGAGTTTTTCAGGGGAGTGAAAAACTGTTTTTT. Protein: CATSRVFQGSEKLFF.